This T cell receptor beta chain stems from a study of cytomegalovirus exposure and HLA in healthy donors. With respect to this clone: Its antigen remains unidentified.

The germline CDR1 and CDR2 sequences are SNHLY and FYNNEI. With V trimmed by 9 bases and J by 4 bases, 11 bases remained unmatched. CDR3 length: 14 residues. 13 Jbeta primers and 60 Vbeta primers were used for the PCR. Repertoires were generated with immunoSEQ multiplex PCR, while TCRdb's copy carries only in-frame clones and drops some. The table records 150,000 to 200,000 clones, about four fifths of them present only once. Study-level points and caveats: Presence/absence analyses supposed approximately even sequencing depth among donors. For cytomegalovirus status, the classifier reportedly gave diagnoses with high specificity and sensitivity. TRBV6-2, TRBV6-3 and some other V segments were unresolvable in 87-base-pair reads.

This TCR came from a woman younger than 45 in good health and CMV-seropositive. The sequencing sample was made of PBMCs. The chain carries TRBV2 and TRBJ1-1; 7 nucleotides agree with TRBD1. This CDR3 is CARASEDRSTEAFF. The CDR3 DNA reads as TGTGCCAGGGCATCGGAGGACAGGAGCACTGAAGCTTTCTTT.